This T cell receptor (beta chain) was profiled in a study of technical replicates of blood from four donors. The V gene end was trimmed by 5 bases and the J gene end by 2 bases; junction bases not matched to a gene: 8. The CDR3 consists of 15 residues. Germline CDR1 is LNHNV and CDR2 is YYDKDF (reference sequence). Here immunoSEQ multiplex PCR was the method, and the copy in TCRdb shows in-frame clones only, minus some. The sample includes tens of thousands of clones, approximately 90% seen only once; the top ten take approximately 4.6%. The origin of this receptor is a human donor in good health. Some clones in this sample may be carry-over from other donors' samples. Sequences were obtained from PBMCs. The chain uses TRBV15 and TRBJ1-2, with 7 positions matching TRBD1. The CDR3 is CATSGPGQWNYGYTF. CDR3 DNA sequence: TGTGCCACCAGCGGTCCGGGACAGTGGAACTATGGCTACACCTTC.